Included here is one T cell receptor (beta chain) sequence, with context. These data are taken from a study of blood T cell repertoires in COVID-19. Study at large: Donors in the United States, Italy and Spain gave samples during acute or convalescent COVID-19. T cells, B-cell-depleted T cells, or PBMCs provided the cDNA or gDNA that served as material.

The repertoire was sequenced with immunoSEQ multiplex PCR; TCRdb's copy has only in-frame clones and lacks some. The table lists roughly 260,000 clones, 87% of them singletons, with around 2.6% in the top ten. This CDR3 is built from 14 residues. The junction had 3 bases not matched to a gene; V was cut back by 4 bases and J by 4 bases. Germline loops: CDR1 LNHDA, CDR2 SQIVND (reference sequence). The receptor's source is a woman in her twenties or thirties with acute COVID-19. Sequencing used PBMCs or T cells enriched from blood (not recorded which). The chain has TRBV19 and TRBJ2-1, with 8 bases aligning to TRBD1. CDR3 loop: CASSRDRRYNEQFF. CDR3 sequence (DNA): TGTGCCAGTAGTAGGGACAGGCGATACAATGAGCAGTTCTTC.